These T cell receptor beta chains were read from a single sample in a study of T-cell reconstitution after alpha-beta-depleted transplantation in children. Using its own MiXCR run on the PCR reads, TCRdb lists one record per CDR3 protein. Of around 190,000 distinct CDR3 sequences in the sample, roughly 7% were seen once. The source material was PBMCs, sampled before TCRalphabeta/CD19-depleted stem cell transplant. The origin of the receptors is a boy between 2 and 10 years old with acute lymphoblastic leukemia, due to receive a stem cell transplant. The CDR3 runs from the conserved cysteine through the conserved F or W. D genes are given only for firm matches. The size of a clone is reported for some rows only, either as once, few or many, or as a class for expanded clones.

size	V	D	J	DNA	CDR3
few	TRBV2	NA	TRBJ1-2	TGTGCCAGCAGGGGCACCAACTATGGCTACACCTTC	CASRGTNYGYTF
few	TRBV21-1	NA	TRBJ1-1	TGTGCCAGCAGCAAACATTCTCGGGGCGCGGAAGCTTTCTTT	CASSKHSRGAEAFF
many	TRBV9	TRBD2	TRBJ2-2	TGTGCCAGCAGCGACCCTAGCGGGGGGATAAACACCGGGGAGCTGTTTTTT	CASSDPSGGINTGELFF
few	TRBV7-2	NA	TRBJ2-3	TGTGCCAGCACCCCGGTCTCGGGTACGCAGTATTTT	CASTPVSGTQYF
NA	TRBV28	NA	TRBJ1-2	TGTGCCAGCACCAGGGACGGAGCTAACTATGGCTACACCTTC	CASTRDGANYGYTF
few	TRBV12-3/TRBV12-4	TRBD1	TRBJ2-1	TGTGCCAGCCGTACCCAACGCAGGGGGCGAAATGAGCAGTTCTTC	CASRTQRRGRNEQFF
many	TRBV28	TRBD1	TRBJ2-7	TGTGCCAGCACCGAGACAGGGGTCGGCGAGCAGTACTTC	CASTETGVGEQYF
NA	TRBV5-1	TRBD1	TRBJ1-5	TGCGCCAGCAGCGTGGGGACAGATTATAGCAATCAGCCCCAGCATTTT	CASSVGTDYSNQPQHF
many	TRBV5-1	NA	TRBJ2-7	TGCGCCAGCAGCTTGGGTCAGGGCCCACGTCCCTACGAGCAGTACTTC	CASSLGQGPRPYEQYF
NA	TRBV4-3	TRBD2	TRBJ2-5	TGCGCCAGCAGCCAAGACTGGGGCGGTAGCGGGGGCCAAGAGACCCAGTACTTC	CASSQDWGGSGGQETQYF
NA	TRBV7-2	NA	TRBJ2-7	TGTGCCAGCAGCTTCCCGCCGGGCGAGCAGTACTTC	CASSFPPGEQYF
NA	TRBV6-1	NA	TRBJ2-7	TGTGCCAGCAGTGGGGGGGCGGGGGCGCCCTACGAGCAGTACTTC	CASSGGAGAPYEQYF
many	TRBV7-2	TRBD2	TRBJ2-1	TGTGCCAGCAGCTCCATGGCGCGGGGGGAACAGCTGTTCTTC	CASSSMARGEQLFF
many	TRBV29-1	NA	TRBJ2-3	TGCAGCGTTGAAGATCTAGGGGTAGCGGAAGATACGCAGTATTTT	CSVEDLGVAEDTQYF
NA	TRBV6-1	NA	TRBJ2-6	TGTGCCAGCAGTGTCACTATAGACGGGGCCAACGTCCTGACTTTC	CASSVTIDGANVLTF
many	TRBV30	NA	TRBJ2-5	TGTGCCTGTCAGACATTTTCAGGAGAGACCCAGTACTTC	CACQTFSGETQYF
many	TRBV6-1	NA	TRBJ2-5	TGTGCCAGCAGGCGACAGGGACTGGAGACCCAGTACTTC	CASRRQGLETQYF
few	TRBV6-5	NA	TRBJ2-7	TGTGCCAGCAGTTACTCGGGATTTGGCGCCTACGAGCAGTACTTC	CASSYSGFGAYEQYF
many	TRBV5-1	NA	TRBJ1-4	TGCGCCAGCAGCCCCGGGGGGGATGAAAAACTGTTTTTT	CASSPGGDEKLFF
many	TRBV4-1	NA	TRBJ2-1	TGCGCCAGCAGCCAAGAACTACAATCAAGCGATGAGCAGTTCTTC	CASSQELQSSDEQFF
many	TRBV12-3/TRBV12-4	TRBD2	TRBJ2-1	TGTGCCAGCAGTTCCCTTTTGATGCTAGCGGGGAGCTCCTACAATGAGCAGTTCTTC	CASSSLLMLAGSSYNEQFF
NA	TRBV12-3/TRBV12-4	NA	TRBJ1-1	TGTGCCAGCAGTACAATTCCGGGGTTTACCCTGGACACTGAAGCTTTCTTT	CASSTIPGFTLDTEAFF
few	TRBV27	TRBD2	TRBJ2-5	TGTGCCAGCAGCCCGGGAACAAGCGGGGGGCTTGAGACCCAGTACTTC	CASSPGTSGGLETQYF
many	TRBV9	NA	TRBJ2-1	TGTGCCAGCAGCGGGGGGGACTCCCCTTACAATGAGCAGTTCTTC	CASSGGDSPYNEQFF
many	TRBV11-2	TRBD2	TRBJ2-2	TGTGCCAGCAGCCCCCGCCGGGGGGGGGCGAACACCGGGGAGCTGTTTTTT	CASSPRRGGANTGELFF
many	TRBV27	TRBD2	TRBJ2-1	TGTGCCAGCAGTTTAGATCTAGCGGGAGTAGGGAACAATGAGCAGTTCTTC	CASSLDLAGVGNNEQFF
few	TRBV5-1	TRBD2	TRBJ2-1	TGCGCCAGCAGCTTGGGGGAGGGACCGGCTTTCTTC	CASSLGEGPAFF
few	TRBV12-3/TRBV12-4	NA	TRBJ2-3	TGTGCCAGCAGTATACCCCCCGGCCACTCTCGGAAGTATTTT	CASSIPPGHSRKYF
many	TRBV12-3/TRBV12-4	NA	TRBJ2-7	TGTGCCAGCAGTTATTCAGGGGTACGTGAGCAGTACTTC	CASSYSGVREQYF
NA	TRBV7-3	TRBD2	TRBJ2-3	TGTGCCATCCGGATTAGGATGGATCTAGCGGGACGAAAAGGCGGCACAGATACGCAGTATTTT	CAIRIRMDLAGRKGGTDTQYF
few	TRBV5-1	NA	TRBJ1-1	TGCGCCAGCCGTTCCCACACTGAAGCTTTCTTT	CASRSHTEAFF
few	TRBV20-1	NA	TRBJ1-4	TGCAGTGCTGAACGTGGGATTGCTAATGAAAAACTGTTTTTT	CSAERGIANEKLFF
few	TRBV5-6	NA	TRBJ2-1	TGTGCCAGCAGTCTCCCGGCGGGGGCCAATGAGCAGTTCTTC	CASSLPAGANEQFF